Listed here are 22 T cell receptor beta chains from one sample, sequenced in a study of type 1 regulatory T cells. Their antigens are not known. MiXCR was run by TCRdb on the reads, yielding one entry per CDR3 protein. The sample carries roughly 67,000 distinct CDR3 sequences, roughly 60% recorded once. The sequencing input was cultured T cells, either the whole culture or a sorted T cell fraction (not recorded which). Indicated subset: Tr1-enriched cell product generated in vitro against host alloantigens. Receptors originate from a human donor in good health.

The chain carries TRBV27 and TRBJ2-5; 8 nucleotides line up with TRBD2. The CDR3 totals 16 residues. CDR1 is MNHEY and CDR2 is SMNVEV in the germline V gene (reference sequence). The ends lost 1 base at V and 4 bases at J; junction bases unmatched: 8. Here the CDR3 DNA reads TGTGCCAGCAGTTTATGGACGGGAGGGCCGTTAGAGACCCAGTACTTC. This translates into CASSLWTGGPLETQYF.

Here the CDR3 reads CASSQEGVRVGTGELFF. The CDR3 nucleotides read TGCGCCAGCAGCCAAGAGGGGGTTCGGGTAGGCACCGGGGAGCTGTTTTTT. The chain couples TRBV4-1 to TRBJ2-2; tentatively, D is TRBD1 or TRBD2 (5 bases each). Germline CDR1 is MGHRA and CDR2 is YSYEKL. The CDR3 is made up of 17 amino acids. Between the trimmed V and J ends, which lost 0 bases and 4 bases, there was a span of 15 bases.

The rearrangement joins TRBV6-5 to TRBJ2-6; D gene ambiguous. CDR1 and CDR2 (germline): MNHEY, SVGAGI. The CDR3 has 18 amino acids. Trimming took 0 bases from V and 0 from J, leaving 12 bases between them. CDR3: CASSYSGRLTSGANVLTF. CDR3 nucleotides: TGTGCCAGCAGTTACTCCGGCAGGCTCACCTCTGGGGCCAACGTCCTGACTTTC.

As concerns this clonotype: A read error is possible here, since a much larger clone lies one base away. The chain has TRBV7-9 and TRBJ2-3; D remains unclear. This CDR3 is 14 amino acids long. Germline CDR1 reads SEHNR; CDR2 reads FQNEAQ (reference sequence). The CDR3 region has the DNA TGTGCCAGCAGCTTAGAGGGATCTACAGATACGCGGTATTTT. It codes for CASSLEGSTDTRYF.

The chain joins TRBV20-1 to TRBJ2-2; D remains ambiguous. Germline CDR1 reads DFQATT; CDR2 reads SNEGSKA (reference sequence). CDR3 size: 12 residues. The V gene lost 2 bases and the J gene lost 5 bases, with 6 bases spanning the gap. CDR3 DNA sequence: TGCAGTGCTAGAACCATAACCGGGGAGCTGTTTTTT. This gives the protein CSARTITGELFF.

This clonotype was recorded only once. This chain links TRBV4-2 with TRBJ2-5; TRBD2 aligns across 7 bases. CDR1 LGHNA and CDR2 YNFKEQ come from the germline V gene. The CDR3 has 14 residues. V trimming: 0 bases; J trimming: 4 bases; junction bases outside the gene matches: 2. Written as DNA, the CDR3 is TGTGCCAGCAGCCAAGATCCGGGGGGAGAGACCCAGTACTTC. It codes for CASSQDPGGETQYF.

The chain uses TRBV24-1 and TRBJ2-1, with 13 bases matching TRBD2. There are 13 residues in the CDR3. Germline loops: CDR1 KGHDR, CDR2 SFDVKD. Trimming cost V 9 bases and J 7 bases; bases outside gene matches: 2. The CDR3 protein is CATGTSGINEQFF. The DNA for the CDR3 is TGTGCCACCGGGACTAGCGGGATAAATGAGCAGTTCTTC.

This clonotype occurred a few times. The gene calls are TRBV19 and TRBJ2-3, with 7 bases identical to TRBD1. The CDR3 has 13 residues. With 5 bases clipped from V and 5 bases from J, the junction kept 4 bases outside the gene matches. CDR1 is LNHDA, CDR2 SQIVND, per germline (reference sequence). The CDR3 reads CASSRTGKDTQYF. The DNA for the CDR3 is TGTGCCAGTAGTCGGACAGGCAAAGATACGCAGTATTTT. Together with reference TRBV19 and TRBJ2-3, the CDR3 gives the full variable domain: DGGITQSPKYLFRKEGQNVTLSCEQNLNHDAMYWYRQDPGQGLRLIYYSQIVNDFQKGDIAEGYSVSREKKESFPLTVTSAQKNPTAFYLCASSRTGKDTQYFGPGTRLTVL.

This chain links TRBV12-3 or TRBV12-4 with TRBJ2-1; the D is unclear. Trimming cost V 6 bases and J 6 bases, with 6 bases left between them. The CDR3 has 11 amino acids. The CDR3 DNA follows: TGTGCCAGCAGCCTCATCAATGAGCAGTTCTTC. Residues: CASSLINEQFF.

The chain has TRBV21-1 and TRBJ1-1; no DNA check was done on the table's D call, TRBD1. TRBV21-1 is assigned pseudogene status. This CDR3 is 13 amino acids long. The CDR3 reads CASSNYRDIGAFF. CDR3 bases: TGTGCCAGCAGCAATTACAGGGACATTGGCGCTTTCTTT.

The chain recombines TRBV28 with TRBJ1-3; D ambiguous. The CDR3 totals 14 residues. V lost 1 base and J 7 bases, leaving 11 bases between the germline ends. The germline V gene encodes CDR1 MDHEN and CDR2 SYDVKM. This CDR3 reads CASSLFGNRNTIYF. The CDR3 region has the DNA TGTGCCAGCAGTTTATTCGGCAATCGGAACACCATATATTTT.

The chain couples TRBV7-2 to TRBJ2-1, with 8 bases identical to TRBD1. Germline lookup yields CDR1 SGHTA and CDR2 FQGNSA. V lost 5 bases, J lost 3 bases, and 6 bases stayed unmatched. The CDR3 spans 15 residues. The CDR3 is CASSRDRGSYNEQFF. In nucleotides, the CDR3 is TGTGCCAGCAGCCGTGACAGGGGTAGCTACAATGAGCAGTTCTTC.

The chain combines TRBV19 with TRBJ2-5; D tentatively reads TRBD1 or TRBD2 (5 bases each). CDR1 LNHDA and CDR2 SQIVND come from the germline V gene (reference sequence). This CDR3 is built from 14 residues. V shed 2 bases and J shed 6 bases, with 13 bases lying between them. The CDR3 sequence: CASSINPRGKTQYF. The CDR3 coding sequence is TGTGCCAGTAGTATAAATCCGAGGGGAAAGACCCAGTACTTC.

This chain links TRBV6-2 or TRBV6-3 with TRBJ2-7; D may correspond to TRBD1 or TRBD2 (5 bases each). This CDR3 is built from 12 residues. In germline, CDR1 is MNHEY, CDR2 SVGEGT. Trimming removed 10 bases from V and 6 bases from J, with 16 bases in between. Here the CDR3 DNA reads TGTGCCATCTGGGACCCTCCGGGCGAGCAGTACTTC. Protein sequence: CAIWDPPGEQYF.

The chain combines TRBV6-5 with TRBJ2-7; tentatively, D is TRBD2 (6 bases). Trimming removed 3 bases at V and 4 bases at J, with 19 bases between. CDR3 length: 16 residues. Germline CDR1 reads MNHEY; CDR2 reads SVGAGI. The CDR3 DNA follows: TGTGCCAGCAGTTATAGCGGCGGGGATGTTCGGTACGAGCAGTACTTC. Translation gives CASSYSGGDVRYEQYF.

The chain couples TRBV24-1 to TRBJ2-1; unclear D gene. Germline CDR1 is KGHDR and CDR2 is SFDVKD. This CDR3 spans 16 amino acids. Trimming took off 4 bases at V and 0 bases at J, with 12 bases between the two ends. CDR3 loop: CATSEGQASSYNEQFF. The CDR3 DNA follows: TGTGCCACCAGTGAAGGGCAGGCGAGCTCCTACAATGAGCAGTTCTTC.

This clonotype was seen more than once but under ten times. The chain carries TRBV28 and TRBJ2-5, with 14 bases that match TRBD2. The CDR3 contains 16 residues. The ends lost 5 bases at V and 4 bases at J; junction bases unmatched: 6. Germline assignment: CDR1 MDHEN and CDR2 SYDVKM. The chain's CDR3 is CASSATSGRAGETQYF. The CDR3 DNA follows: TGTGCCAGCAGTGCGACTAGCGGGAGGGCTGGAGAGACCCAGTACTTC.

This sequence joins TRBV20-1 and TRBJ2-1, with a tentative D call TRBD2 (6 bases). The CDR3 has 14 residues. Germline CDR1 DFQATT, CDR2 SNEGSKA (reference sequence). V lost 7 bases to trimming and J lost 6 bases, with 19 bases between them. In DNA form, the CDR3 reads TGCAGTGTCCCTAGCGCGCCTATTCCCAATGAGCAGTTCTTC. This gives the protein CSVPSAPIPNEQFF.

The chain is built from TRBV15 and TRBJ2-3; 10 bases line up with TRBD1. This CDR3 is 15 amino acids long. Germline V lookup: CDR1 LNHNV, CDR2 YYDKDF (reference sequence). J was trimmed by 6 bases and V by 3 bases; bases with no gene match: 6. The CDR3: CATSRRQGAVDTQYF. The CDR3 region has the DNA TGTGCCACCAGCAGGAGACAGGGGGCTGTGGATACGCAGTATTTT.

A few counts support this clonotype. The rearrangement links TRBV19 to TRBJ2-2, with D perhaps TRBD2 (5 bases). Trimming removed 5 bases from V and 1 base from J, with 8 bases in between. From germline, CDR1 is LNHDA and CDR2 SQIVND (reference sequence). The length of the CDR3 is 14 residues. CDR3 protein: CASSVGGNTGELFF. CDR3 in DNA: TGTGCCAGTAGTGTTGGAGGGAACACCGGGGAGCTGTTTTTT.

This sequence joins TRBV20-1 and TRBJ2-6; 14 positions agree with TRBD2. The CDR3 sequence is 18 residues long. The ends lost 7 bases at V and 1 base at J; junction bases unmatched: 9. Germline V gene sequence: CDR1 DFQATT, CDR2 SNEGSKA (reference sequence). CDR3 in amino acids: CSGSGTSGSGSGANVLTF. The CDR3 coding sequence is TGCAGTGGCTCCGGGACTAGCGGGAGCGGATCTGGGGCCAACGTCCTGACTTTC.

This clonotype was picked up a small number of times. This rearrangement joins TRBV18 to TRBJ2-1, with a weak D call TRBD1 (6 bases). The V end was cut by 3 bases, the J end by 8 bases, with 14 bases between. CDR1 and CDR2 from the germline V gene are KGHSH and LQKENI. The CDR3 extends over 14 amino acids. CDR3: CASSPTGYGYEQFF. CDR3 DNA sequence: TGTGCCAGCTCACCTACAGGGTACGGCTATGAGCAGTTCTTC.